This T cell receptor beta chain stems from a study of monozygotic twins with cystic fibrosis. For the study at large: Approximately 3 micrograms of fragmented DNA underwent about 14 PCR cycles for library preparation.

Regarding the study as a whole: Median Simpson clonality of roughly 0.0093 suggested naive T cells predominated. J usage was most co-twin-similar in 8 of 16 pairs, V in 13. Nucleotide-identical clonotype sharing was significantly higher within monozygotic CF twin pairs than between unrelated CF individuals.

V shed 3 bases, J shed 2 bases, and the junction held 4 bases outside the gene matches. The germline gives CDR1 MRHNA, CDR2 SNTAGT. The CDR3 is 16 amino acids. On this clone: The antigen is unknown.

The table came from immunoSEQ multiplex PCR; TCRdb's copy has only in-frame clones and leaves some out. The profile shows roughly 30,000 clones, about 92% of them singletons. The chain recombines TRBV6-4 with TRBJ2-3; 11 nucleotides match TRBD2. Sequenced material: blood. This clonotype was obtained from a girl aged 2 to 9 with cystic fibrosis. CDR3 residues: CASSDSTSGDTDTQYF. The CDR3 nucleotides read TGTGCCAGCAGTGATTCGACTAGCGGGGACACAGATACGCAGTATTTT.